This is a list of T cell receptor beta chains from one sample in a study of blood T cell repertoires in COVID-19. Profiling relied on immunoSEQ multiplex PCR, and the TCRdb table lists in-frame clones only, not all of them. The sample holds some 87,000 clones, 70% to 90% seen once. The specimen was peripheral blood. The receptors stem from a human donor with COVID-19, enrolled during active disease. The donor label of this sample is uncertain. The CDR3 runs from the conserved cysteine through the conserved F or W. A D gene is named only where the DNA matches it firmly.

d_call	v_call	j_call	cdr3_aa
-	TRBV28	TRBJ1-3	CASTSWRVQNTIYF
-	TRBV4-1	TRBJ1-6	CASSQPGHNSPLHF
TRBD1	TRBV5-4	TRBJ1-1	CASSLGTGRGWTEAFF
-	TRBV5-5	TRBJ2-5	CASSLVRSQETQYF
-	TRBV24-1	TRBJ2-3	CATSGSGADTQYF
TRBD1	TRBV7-2	TRBJ1-3	CASSLVDRGLNTIYF
TRBD1	TRBV6-5	TRBJ1-2	CASRVGTGGGYTF
TRBD2	TRBV28	TRBJ2-7	CASSYSGGPYEQYF
TRBD1	TRBV5-6	TRBJ2-4	CASSPRISGGNIQYF
-	TRBV11-2	TRBJ2-7	CASSLDSVYEQYF
TRBD1	TRBV7-6	TRBJ1-4	CASTQGALANEKLFF
TRBD2	TRBV11-2	TRBJ2-1	CASSSSSGDYNEQFF
-	TRBV5-6	TRBJ1-1	CASRHREHTEAFF
-	TRBV7-3	TRBJ1-2	CASSASGGRMGYGYTF
TRBD1	TRBV5-1	TRBJ2-2	CASSTGQGGTGELFF
TRBD1	TRBV19	TRBJ2-1	CASSIETGQNNEQFF
TRBD1	TRBV10-3	TRBJ1-2	CAISADRAYGYTF
TRBD1	TRBV5-1	TRBJ1-4	CASSPNHRGSDEKLFF
TRBD2	TRBV6-5	TRBJ2-2	CASSGGRVHTGELFF
-	TRBV5-1	TRBJ1-2	CASSLEGGGYTF
-	TRBV5-1	TRBJ1-1	CASSSGGEGTEAFF
-	TRBV6-1	TRBJ1-1	CASSFDSNTEAFF
-	TRBV5-6	TRBJ1-2	CASSLDTSGRGYGYTF
-	TRBV3-1/TRBV3-2	TRBJ1-2	CASSHDRRTYGYTF
TRBD1	TRBV5-1	TRBJ1-2	CASSRTPGQADLDYGYTF
-	TRBV6-1	TRBJ1-2	CASSEEGARGYTF
TRBD1	TRBV9	TRBJ2-1	CASSPRTGVYSNEQFF
-	TRBV5-6	TRBJ1-2	CASSLQGPYGYTF
TRBD1	TRBV7-9	TRBJ2-1	CASSPYGTEYNEQFF
TRBD1	TRBV5-1	TRBJ1-5	CASSVTGGANQPQHF
-	TRBV9	TRBJ1-3	CASSVGGISGNTIYF
TRBD1	TRBV5-4	TRBJ2-3	CASSLDRGLTDTQYF
TRBD1	TRBV7-9	TRBJ1-6	CASSTRGTAGLPLHF
-	TRBV12-3/TRBV12-4	TRBJ2-7	CARELDLYEQYF
-	TRBV9	TRBJ2-2	CASSVASGSTGELFF
TRBD2	TRBV9	TRBJ2-1	CASSVVVGGLGYNEQFF
TRBD1	TRBV18	TRBJ1-6	CASSKQGADYNSPLHF
TRBD1	TRBV4-1	TRBJ2-1	CASSPGLGGTGSYNEQFF
-	TRBV2	TRBJ2-3	CASASGGGTDTQYF
TRBD1	TRBV7-9	TRBJ1-6	CASSSQGAGSPLHF
-	TRBV9	TRBJ1-6	CASSVREDGNSPLHF
TRBD2	TRBV7-3	TRBJ2-3	CASSLQAGALGTQYF
-	TRBV11-2	TRBJ2-7	CASSPVQGVAPYEQYF
-	TRBV2	TRBJ1-2	CASFGADGYTF
-	TRBV11-3	TRBJ1-2	CASSREGRGGDYGYTF
TRBD1	TRBV5-4	TRBJ2-7	CASSLQQGAPHEQYF
-	TRBV7-9	TRBJ2-1	CASRSPRVNEQFF
TRBD1	TRBV27	TRBJ1-5	CASSWSGQDQPQHF
TRBD2	TRBV4-1	TRBJ2-5	CASSPYLLAGGPETQYF
-	TRBV6-1	TRBJ2-1	CASSEMGAALHNEQFF
TRBD2	TRBV5-1	TRBJ2-3	CASSLGGLAGDLSSTDTQYF